This TCR beta chain was profiled in a study of T cells in Graves' hyperthyroidism and ophthalmopathy. To note about this clonotype: Its antigen is unknown.

Study results and limitations: The authors' 13 V-J model separated ophthalmopathy from stable hyperthyroidism. Most thyroid clonotypes with frequency above 0.001 were detected in blood.

Authors of the study amplified TCR beta CDR3 regions from RNA transcripts. First-round RT-PCR of the TCR CDR3 relied on the HTBI primer set. TCRdb reprocessed the multiplex PCR reads via MiXCR and lists one record per CDR3 protein. Altogether around 480,000 distinct CDR3 sequences are present, roughly 14% being singletons, with the ten largest covering less than 20%. Disease duration under 2 months; hyperthyroidism patients were aged 18 to 65. Cells are PBMCs isolated from around 9.4 ml of fresh blood. The CDR3 sequence is 15 residues long. Germline CDR1 reads LNHDA; CDR2 reads SQIVND (reference sequence). V lost 3 bases and J lost 0, with 9 bases in between.

This TCR came from a woman younger than 30 with Graves' hyperthyroidism. Material for sequencing was blood. The chain combines TRBV19 with TRBJ2-1, with D tentatively TRBD2 (5 bases). This chain's CDR3 is CASSMQDSSYNEQFF. Written as DNA, the CDR3 is TGTGCCAGTAGTATGCAGGACTCCTCCTACAATGAGCAGTTCTTC.